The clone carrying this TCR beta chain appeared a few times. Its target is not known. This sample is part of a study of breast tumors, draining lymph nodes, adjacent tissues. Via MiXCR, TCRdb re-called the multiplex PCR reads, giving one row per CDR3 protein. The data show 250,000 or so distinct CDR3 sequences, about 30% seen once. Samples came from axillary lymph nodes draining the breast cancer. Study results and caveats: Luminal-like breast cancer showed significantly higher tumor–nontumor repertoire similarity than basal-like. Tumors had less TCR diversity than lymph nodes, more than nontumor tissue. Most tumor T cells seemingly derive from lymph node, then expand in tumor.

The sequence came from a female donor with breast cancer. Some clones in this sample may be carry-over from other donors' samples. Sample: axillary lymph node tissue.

The CDR3 here is CASSQGSALEQYF. Written as DNA, the CDR3 is TGTGCCAGCAGCCAAGGGAGCGCTTTGGAGCAGTACTTC. V gene TRBV3-1 combines with J gene TRBJ2-7; D unresolved. Germline assignment: CDR1 LGHDT and CDR2 YNNKEL (reference sequence). The CDR3 consists of 13 residues. Deletions cut 1 base from V and 7 bases from J, with 11 bases between.